Sequencing of this T cell receptor (beta chain) was carried out in a study of post-analysis software for immune sequencing data. Overall study results and limits: Patients showed TRBV5-6, TRBV5-1 and TRBV20-1 among roughly 5 TRBV segments more frequent than in controls.

A note on this clonotype: The antigen is not known.

V lost 0 bases, J lost 1 base, and 13 bases lay in between. Looked up from germline, CDR1 is LGHNA and CDR2 is YNFKEQ. The length of the CDR3 is 16 residues. Unique molecular identifiers featured in each of the TCR beta cDNA libraries. One entry per CDR3 protein, called by TCRdb with MiXCR from the PCR reads. The sample has 650,000 to 900,000 distinct CDR3 sequences; about half are singletons. Input material: blood. The V and J genes are TRBV4-2 and TRBJ2-7; D might be TRBD2 (7 bases). The receptor was isolated from a girl under 18 with multiple sclerosis. The CDR3 sequence: CASSQDGGDTSYEQYF. The CDR3 DNA reads TGTGCCAGCAGCCAAGATGGGGGGGACACTTCCTACGAGCAGTACTTC.